Reported below is one TCR beta chain. Original processing methods: Amplification of reference gene primers was used by the study to estimate nucleated cell counts. Clones were sequenced by immunoSEQ multiplex PCR, and TCRdb holds only the in-frame ones, with some missing. The DNA gave D and trimming, while V, J and clone size come from that table. Among 55,000 to 85,000 clones listed, about nine tenths were seen once. This sample was taken from a study of blood T cell repertoires in COVID-19. Study context: Spain, Italy and the United States supplied samples that represented acute and convalescent COVID-19. PBMCs, B-cell-depleted T cells, or T cells provided the cDNA or gDNA that made up the material.

The CDR3 runs 16 residues. CDR1 is KGHSH, CDR2 LQKENI, per germline. The trim removed 1 base at V and 4 bases at J, leaving 5 bases unmatched. This clonotype was sampled from a woman aged 18-30 years with acute or convalescent COVID-19. V usage is TRBV18 and J usage is TRBJ2-3; 10 bases are a match to TRBD1. The sequencing sample was made of peripheral blood. The chain's CDR3 is CASSPLGQGGPDTQYF. The CDR3, as DNA: TGTGCCAGCTCACCACTAGGACAGGGGGGGCCAGATACGCAGTATTTT.